This T cell receptor (beta chain) was profiled in a study of cytomegalovirus exposure and HLA in healthy donors. Germline CDR1 and CDR2: SNHLY and FYNNEI. V lost 6 bases to trimming and J lost 4 bases, with 12 bases between them. This CDR3 has 13 residues. The validation cohort, a group of some 120 subjects, included the donors and was separate from the approximately 700-subject first cohort. TCRdb keeps only in-frame clones here, not all; method: immunoSEQ multiplex PCR. The table has 70,000 or so clones, 90% to 95% seen once. Findings of the study overall: For most TCR sequences rarity was the rule, although some public TCRs occurred in many donors. According to the study, roughly 160 TCR beta chains were cytomegalovirus-associated.

With respect to this clone: Its antigen remains unknown.

The specimen was PBMCs. This clonotype was obtained from a man between 18 and 35 years old in good health and CMV-seropositive. The V call is TRBV2, the J call TRBJ1-2; possibly TRBD1 for D (5 bases). The CDR3 DNA reads as TGTGCCAGCAGCGCTGGACAAATCTATGGCTACACCTTC. It specifies CASSAGQIYGYTF.